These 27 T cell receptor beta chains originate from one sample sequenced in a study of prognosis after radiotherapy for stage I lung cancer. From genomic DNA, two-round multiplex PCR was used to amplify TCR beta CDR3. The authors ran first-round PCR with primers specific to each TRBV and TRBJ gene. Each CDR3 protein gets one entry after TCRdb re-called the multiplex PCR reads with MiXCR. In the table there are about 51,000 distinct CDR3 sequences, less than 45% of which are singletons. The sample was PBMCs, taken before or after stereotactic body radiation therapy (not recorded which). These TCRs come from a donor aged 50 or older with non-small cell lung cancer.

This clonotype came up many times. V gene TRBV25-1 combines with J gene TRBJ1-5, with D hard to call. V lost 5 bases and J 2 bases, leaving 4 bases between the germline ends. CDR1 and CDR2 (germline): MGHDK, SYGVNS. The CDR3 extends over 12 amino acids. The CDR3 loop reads CASSKGNQPQHF. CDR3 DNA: TGTGCCAGCAGTAAGGGCAATCAGCCCCAGCATTTT.

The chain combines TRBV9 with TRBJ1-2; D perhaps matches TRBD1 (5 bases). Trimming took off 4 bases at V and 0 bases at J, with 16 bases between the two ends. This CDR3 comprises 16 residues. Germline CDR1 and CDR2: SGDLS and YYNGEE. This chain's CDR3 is CASSPVPTVTNYGYTF. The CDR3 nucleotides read TGTGCCAGCAGCCCGGTGCCGACAGTGACTAACTATGGCTACACCTTC.

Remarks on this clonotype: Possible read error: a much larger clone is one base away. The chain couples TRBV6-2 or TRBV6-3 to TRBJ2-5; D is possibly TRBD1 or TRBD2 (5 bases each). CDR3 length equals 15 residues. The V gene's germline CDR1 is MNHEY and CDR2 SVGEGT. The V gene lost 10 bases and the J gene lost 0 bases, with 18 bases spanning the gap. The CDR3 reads CAISGQNLYQETQYF. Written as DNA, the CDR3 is TGTGCCATCAGCGGACAAAACCTGTACCAAGAGACCCAGTACTTC.

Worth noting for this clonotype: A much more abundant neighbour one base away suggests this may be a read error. This chain's CDR3 is CASISTRTEAFF. CDR3 bases: TGTGCCAGCATCTCTACCCGGACTGAAGCTTTCTTT. The chain has TRBV6-1 and TRBJ1-1; no clear D. Trimming pared 7 bases from V and 5 bases from J, leaving 11 bases between. The CDR3 consists of 12 residues. Germline V CDR1 and CDR2: MNHNS, SASEGT.

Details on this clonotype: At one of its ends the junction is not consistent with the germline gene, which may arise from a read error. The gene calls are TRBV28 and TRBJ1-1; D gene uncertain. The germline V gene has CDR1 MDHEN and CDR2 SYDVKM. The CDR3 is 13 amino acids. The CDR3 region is CASSFRRNTESFF. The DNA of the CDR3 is TGTGCCAGCAGTTTTAGACGTAACACTGAATCTTTCTTT.

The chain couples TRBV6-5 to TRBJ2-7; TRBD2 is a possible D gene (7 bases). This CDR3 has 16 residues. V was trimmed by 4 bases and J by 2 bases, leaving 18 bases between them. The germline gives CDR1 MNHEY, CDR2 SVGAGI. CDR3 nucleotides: TGTGCCAGCAGTTTGGGGGGGGCTAGCACTACCTACGAGCAGTACTTC. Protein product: CASSLGGASTTYEQYF.

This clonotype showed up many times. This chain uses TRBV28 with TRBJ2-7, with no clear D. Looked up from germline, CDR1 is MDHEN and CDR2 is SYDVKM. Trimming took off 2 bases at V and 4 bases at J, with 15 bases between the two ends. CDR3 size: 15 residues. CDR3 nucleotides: TGTGCCAGCAGTTTAGTTTCCAGCCCTCGGTACGAGCAGTACTTC. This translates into CASSLVSSPRYEQYF.

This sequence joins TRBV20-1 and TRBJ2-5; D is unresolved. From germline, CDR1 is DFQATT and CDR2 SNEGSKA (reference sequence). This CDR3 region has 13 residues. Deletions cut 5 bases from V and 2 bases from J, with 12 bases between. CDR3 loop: CSASYNDQETQYF. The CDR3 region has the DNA TGCAGTGCTTCGTATAATGATCAAGAGACCCAGTACTTC.

Here the CDR3 DNA reads TGTGCCAGCACCCAAGGGTTAGCTTGGGATGAGCAGTTCTTC. This gives the protein CASTQGLAWDEQFF. The chain joins TRBV6-1 to TRBJ2-1; D not certain. Trimming pared 7 bases from V and 8 bases from J, leaving 18 bases between. This CDR3 spans 14 amino acids. Germline values: CDR1 MNHNS, CDR2 SASEGT.

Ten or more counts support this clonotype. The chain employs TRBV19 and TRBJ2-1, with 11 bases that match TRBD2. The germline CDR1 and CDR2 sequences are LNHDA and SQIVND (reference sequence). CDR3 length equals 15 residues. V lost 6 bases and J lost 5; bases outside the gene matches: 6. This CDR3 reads CASRKTSGAHNEQFF. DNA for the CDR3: TGTGCCAGTAGAAAGACTAGCGGGGCTCACAATGAGCAGTTCTTC.

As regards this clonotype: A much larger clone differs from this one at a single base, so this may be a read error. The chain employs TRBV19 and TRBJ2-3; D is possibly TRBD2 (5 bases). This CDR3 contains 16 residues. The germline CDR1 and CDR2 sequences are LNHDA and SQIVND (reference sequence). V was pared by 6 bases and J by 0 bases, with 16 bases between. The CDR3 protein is CASRQRVPSSTDTQYF. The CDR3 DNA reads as TGTGCCAGTAGGCAGAGGGTACCGTCTAGCACAGATACGCAGTATTTT.

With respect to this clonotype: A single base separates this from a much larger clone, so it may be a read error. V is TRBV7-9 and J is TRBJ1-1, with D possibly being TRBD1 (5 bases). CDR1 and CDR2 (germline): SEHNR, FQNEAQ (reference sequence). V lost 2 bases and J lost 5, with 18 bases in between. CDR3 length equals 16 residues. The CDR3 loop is CASSLQGGLRKTEAFF. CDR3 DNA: TGTGCCAGCAGCTTACAGGGCGGGTTGAGGAAAACTGAAGCTTTCTTT.

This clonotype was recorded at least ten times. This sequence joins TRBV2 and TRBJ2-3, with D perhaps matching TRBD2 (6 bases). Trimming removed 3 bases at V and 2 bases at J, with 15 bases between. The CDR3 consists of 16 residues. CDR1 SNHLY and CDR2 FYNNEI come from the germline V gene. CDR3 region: CASSDGDSLYTDTQYF. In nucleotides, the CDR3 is TGTGCCAGCAGTGATGGGGACTCATTATACACAGATACGCAGTATTTT.

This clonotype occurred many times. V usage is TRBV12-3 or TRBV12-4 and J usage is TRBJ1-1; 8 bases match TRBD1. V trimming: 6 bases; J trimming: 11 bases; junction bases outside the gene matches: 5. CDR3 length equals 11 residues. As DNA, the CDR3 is TGTGCCAGCAGAACTCAGGGGGCGGCTTTCTTT. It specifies CASRTQGAAFF.

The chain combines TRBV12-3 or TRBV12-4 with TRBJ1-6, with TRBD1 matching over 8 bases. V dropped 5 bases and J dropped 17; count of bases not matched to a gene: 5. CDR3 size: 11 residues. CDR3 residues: CASSRRDRIHF. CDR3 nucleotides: TGTGCCAGCAGTCGACGGGACAGGATCCACTTT.

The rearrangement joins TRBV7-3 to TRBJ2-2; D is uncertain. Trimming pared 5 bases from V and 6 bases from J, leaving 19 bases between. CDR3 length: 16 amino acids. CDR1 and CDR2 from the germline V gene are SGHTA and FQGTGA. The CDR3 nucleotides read TGTGCCAGCAGCCTACTCGTGATAGGTGGCTCCGGGGAGCTGTTTTTT. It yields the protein CASSLLVIGGSGELFF.

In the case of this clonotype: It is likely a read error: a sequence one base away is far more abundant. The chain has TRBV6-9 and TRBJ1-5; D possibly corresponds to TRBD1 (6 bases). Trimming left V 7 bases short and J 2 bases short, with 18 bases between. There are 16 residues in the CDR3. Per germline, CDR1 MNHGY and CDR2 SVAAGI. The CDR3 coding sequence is TGTGCCAGCAACCTGGTGGGGGCCTTGGGCAATCAGCCCCAGCATTTT. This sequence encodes CASNLVGALGNQPQHF.

CDR3 region: CSATGGAGETQYF. The CDR3, as DNA: TGCAGTGCTACAGGGGGGGCGGGGGAGACCCAGTACTTC. The rearrangement links TRBV20-1 to TRBJ2-5; D may correspond to TRBD1 or TRBD2 (7 bases each). V lost 4 bases to trimming and J lost 5 bases, with 14 bases between them. The CDR3 runs 13 residues. Germline CDR1 is DFQATT and CDR2 is SNEGSKA (reference sequence).

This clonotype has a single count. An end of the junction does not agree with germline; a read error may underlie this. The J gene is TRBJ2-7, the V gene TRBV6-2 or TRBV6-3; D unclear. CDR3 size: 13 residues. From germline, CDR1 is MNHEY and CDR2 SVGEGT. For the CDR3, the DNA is TGTTCCAGCAGACCTTCCCTGGGAAACGAGCAGTACTTC. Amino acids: CSSRPSLGNEQYF.

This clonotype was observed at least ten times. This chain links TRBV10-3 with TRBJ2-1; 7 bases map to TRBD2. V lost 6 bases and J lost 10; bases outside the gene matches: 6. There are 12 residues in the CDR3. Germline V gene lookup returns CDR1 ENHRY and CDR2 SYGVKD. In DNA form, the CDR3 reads TGTGCCATCAGCCTGTGGGAGGGAGAGCAGTTCTTC. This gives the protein CAISLWEGEQFF.

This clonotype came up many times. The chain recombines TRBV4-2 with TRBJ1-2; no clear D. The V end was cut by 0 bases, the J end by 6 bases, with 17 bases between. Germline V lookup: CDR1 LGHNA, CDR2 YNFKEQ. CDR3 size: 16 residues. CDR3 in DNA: TGTGCCAGCAGCCAAGACGTCGGTCTCCGGAGAGATGGCTACACCTTC. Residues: CASSQDVGLRRDGYTF.

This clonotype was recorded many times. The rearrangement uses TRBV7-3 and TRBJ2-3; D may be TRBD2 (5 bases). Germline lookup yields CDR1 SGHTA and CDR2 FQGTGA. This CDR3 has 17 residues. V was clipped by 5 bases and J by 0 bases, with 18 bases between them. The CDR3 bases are TGTGCCAGCAGCGCAAAGGGCGGGCTAGGGAGCACAGATACGCAGTATTTT. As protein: CASSAKGGLGSTDTQYF.

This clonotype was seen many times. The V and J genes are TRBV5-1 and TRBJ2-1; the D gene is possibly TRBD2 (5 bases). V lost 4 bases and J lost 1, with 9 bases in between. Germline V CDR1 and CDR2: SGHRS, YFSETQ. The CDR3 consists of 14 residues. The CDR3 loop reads CASSGGQSYNEQFF. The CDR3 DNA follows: TGCGCCAGCAGCGGCGGGCAGTCCTACAATGAGCAGTTCTTC.

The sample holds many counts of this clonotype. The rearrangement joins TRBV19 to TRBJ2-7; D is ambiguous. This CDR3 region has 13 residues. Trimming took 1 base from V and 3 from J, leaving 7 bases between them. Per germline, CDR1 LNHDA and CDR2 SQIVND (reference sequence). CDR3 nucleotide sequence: TGTGCCAGTAGTATAGGAAGGAGCTACGAGCAGTACTTC. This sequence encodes CASSIGRSYEQYF.

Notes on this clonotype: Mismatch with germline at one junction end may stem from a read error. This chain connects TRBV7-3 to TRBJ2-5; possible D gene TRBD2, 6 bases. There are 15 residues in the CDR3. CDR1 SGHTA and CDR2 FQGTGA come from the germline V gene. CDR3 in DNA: TGTACCAGCAGCTTACTAGCTGCAGTACAAGAGACCCAGTACTTC. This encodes CTSSLLAAVQETQYF.

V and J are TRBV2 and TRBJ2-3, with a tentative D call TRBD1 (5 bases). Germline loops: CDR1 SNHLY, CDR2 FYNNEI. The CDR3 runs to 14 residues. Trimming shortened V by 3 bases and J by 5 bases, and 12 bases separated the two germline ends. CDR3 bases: TGTGCCAGCAGTGAGCGAGAAGGGGAAGATACGCAGTATTTT. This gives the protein CASSEREGEDTQYF.

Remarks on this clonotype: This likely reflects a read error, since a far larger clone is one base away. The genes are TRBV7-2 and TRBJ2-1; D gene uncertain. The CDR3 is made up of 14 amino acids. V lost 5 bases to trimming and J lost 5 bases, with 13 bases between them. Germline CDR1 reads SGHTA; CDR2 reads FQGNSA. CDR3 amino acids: CASSTSTDHNEQFF. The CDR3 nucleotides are TGTGCCAGCAGCACGAGTACAGACCACAATGAGCAGTTCTTC.